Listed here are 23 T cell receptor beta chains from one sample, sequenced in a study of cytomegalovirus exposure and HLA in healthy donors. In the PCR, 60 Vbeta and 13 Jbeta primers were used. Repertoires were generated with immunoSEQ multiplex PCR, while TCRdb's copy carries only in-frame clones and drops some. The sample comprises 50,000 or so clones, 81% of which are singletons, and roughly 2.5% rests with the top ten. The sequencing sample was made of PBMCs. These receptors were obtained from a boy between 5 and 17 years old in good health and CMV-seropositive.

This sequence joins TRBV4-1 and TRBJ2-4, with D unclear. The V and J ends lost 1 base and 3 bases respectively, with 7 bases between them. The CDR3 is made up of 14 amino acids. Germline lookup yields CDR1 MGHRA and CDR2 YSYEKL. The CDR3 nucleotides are TGCGCCAGCAGCCAAGGGGCAGGCAAAAACATTCAGTACTTC. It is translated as CASSQGAGKNIQYF.

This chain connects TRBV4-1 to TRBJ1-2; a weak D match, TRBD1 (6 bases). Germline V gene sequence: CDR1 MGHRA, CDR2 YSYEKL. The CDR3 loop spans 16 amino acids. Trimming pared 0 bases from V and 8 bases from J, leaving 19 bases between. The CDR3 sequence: CASSQEAPGTQGGYTF. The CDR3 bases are TGCGCCAGCAGCCAAGAGGCCCCCGGGACCCAGGGGGGCTACACCTTC.

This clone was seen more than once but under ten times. The CDR3 coding sequence is TGCGCCAGCAGCCCCATACGGAGTCCAGAAAAACTGTTTTTT. This sequence encodes CASSPIRSPEKLFF. V and J are TRBV4-1 and TRBJ1-4; D remains unclear. The CDR3 is 14 residues long. Germline CDR1 reads MGHRA; CDR2 reads YSYEKL. Trimming removed 4 bases at V and 8 bases at J, with 14 bases between.

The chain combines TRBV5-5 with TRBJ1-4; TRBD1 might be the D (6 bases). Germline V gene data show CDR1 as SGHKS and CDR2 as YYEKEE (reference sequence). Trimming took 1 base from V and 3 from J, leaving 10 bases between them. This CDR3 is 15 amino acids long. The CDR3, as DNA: TGTGCCAGCAGCTTGTCAGGGGCCCCTAATGAAAAACTGTTTTTT. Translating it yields CASSLSGAPNEKLFF. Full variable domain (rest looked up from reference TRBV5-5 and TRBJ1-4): DAGVTQSPTHLIKTRGQQVTLRCSPISGHKSVSWYQQVLGQGPQFIFQYYEKEERGRGNFPDRFSARQFPNYSSELNVNALLLGDSALYLCASSLSGAPNEKLFFGSGTQLSVL.

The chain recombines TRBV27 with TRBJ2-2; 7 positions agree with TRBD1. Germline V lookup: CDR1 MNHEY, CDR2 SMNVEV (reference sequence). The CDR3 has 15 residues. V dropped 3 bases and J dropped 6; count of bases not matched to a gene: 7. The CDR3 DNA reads TGTGCCAGCAGTTTTAGGGGGCGGGTTCCCGGGGAGCTGTTTTTT. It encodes CASSFRGRVPGELFF.

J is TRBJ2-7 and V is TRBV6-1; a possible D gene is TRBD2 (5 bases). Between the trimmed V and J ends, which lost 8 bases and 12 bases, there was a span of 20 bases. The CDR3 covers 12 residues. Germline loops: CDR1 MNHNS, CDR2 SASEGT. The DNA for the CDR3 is TGTGCCAGCCTAAAAGGACTCCGGTTTCGGTACTTC. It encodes CASLKGLRFRYF.

CDR3 in DNA: TGTGCCAGCGGAAGGACTAGTAGAACAGATACGCAGTATTTT. Amino acid sequence: CASGRTSRTDTQYF. The rearrangement uses TRBV2 and TRBJ2-3, with 7 bases fitting TRBD2. From germline, CDR1 is SNHLY and CDR2 FYNNEI. With V trimmed by 8 bases and J by 3 bases, 8 bases remained unmatched. The CDR3 has 14 residues.

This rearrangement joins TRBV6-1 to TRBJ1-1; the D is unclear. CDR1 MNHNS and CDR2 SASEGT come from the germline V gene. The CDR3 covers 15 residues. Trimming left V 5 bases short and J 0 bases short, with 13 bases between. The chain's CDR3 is CASSQDPRMNTEAFF. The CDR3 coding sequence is TGTGCCAGCAGTCAAGACCCGAGGATGAACACTGAAGCTTTCTTT.

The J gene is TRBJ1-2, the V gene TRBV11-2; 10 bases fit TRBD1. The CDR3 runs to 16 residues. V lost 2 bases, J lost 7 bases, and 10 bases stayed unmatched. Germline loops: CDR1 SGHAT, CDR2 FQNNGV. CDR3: CASSLNYGTGALGYTF. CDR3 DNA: TGTGCCAGCAGCTTAAATTACGGGACAGGGGCCCTTGGCTACACCTTC. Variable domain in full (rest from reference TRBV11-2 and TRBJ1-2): EAGVAQSPRYKIIEKRQSVAFWCNPISGHATLYWYQQILGQGPKLLIQFQNNGVVDDSQLPKDRFSAERLKGVDSTLKIQPAKLEDSAVYLCASSLNYGTGALGYTFGSGTRLTVV.

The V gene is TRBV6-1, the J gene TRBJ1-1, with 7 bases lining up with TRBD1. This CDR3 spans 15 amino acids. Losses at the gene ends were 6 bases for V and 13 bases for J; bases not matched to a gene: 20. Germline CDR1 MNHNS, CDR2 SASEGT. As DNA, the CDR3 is TGTGCCAGCAGCCCCATGGGCGACAGGGTAATTTTTGGTTTCTTT. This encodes CASSPMGDRVIFGFF.

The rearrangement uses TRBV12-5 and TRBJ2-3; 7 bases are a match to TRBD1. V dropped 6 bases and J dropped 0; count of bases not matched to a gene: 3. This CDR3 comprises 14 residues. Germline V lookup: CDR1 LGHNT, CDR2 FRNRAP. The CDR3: CASGRQGSTDTQYF. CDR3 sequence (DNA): TGTGCTAGTGGCAGACAGGGCAGCACAGATACGCAGTATTTT.

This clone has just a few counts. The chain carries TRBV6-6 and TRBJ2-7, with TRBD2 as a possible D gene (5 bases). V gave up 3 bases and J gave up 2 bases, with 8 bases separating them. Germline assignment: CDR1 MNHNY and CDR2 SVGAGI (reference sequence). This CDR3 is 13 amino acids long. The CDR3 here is CASSYSEPYEQYF. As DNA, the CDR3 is TGTGCCAGCAGTTATAGCGAGCCCTACGAGCAGTACTTC.

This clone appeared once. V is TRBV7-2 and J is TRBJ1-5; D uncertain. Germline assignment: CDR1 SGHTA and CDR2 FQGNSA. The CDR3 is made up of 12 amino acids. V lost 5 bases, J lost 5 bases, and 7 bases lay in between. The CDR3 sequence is CASSRSDQPQHF. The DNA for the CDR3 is TGTGCCAGCAGCCGGAGTGATCAGCCCCAGCATTTT.

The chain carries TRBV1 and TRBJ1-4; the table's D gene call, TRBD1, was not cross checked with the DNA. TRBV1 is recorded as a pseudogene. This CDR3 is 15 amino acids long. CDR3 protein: CTSSITTSLRGFGVF. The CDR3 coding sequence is TGCACCAGCAGTATCACCACCTCCCTTAGGGGGTTCGGGGTTTTT.

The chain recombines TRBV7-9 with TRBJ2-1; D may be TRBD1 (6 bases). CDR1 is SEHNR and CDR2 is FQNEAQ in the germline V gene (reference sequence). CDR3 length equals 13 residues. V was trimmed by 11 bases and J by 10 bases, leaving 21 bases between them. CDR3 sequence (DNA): TGTGCCGGCTCTGGGTGGGGGCAAGGAGAGCAGTTCTTC. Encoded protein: CAGSGWGQGEQFF.

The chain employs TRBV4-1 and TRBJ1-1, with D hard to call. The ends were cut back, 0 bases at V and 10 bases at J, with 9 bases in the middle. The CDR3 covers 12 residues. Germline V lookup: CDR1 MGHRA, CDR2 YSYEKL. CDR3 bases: TGCGCCAGCAGCCAAGAGAGAGGGCGAGCTTTCTTT. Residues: CASSQERGRAFF.

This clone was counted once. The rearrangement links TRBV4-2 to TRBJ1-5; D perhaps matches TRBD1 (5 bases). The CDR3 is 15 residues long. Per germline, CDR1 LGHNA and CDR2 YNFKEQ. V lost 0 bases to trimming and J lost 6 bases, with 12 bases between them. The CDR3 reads CASSQEGRQSQPQHF. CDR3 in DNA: TGTGCCAGCAGCCAAGAGGGGCGACAATCTCAGCCCCAGCATTTT.

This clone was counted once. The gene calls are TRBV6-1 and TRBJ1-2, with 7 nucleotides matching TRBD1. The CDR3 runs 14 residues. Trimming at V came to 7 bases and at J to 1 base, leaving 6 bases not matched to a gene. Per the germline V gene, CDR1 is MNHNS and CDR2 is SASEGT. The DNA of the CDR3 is TGTGCCAGCACCCGGACAGGAATTAACTATGGCTACACCTTC. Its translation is CASTRTGINYGYTF.

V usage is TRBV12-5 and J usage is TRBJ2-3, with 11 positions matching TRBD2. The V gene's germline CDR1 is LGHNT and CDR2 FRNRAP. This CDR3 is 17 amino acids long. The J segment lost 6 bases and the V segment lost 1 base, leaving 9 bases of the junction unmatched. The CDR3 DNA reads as TGTGCTAGTGGTTTGGACCCGAGACTAGCGGGGATGGATACGCAGTATTTT. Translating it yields CASGLDPRLAGMDTQYF.

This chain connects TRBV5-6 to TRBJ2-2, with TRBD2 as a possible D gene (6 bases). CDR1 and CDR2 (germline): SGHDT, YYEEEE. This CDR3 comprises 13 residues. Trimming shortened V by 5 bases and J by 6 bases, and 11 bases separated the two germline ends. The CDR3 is CASSETSPGELFF. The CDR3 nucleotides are TGTGCCAGCAGTGAAACTAGCCCCGGGGAGCTGTTTTTT.

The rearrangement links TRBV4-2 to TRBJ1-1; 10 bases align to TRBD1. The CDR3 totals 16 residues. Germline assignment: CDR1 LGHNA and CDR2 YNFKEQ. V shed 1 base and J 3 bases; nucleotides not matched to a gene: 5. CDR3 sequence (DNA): TGTGCCAGCAGCCAAGTGGAGGGGACAGGGGACACTGAAGCTTTCTTT. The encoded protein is CASSQVEGTGDTEAFF.

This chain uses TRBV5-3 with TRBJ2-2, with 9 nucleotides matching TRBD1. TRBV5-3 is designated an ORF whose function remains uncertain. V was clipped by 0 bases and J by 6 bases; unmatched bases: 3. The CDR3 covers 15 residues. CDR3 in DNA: TGTGCCAGAAGCTTGGACAGGGGGCGATCCGGGGAGCTGTTTTTT. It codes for CARSLDRGRSGELFF.

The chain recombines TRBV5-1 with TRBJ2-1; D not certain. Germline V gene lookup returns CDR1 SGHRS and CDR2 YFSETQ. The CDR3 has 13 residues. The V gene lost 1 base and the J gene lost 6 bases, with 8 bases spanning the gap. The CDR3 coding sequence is TGCGCCAGCAGCTTGCAGGTTACCAATGAGCAGTTCTTC. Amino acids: CASSLQVTNEQFF.